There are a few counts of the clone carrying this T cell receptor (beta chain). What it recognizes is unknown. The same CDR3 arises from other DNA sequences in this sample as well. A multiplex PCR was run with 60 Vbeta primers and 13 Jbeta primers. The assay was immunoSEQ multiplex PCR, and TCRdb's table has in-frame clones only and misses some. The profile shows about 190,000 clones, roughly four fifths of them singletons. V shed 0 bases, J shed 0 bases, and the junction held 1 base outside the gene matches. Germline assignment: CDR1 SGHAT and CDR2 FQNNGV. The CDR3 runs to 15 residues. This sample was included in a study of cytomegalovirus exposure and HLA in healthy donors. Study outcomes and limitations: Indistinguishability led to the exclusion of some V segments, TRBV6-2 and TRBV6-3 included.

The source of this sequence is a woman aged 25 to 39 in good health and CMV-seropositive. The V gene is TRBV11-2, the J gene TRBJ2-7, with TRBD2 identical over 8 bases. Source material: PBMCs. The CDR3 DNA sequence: TGTGCCAGCAGCTTAGACAGCGGGAGCTCCTACGAGCAGTACTTC. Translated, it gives CASSLDSGSSYEQYF.